A selection of T cell receptor beta chains follows, all from one sample in a study of cytomegalovirus exposure and HLA in healthy donors. Only in-frame clones appear in the TCRdb table, and some are missing; sequencing was by immunoSEQ multiplex PCR. Found here are 110,000 to 150,000 clones, approximately 80% of them singletons; the top ten hold 2% to 3%. Sequences were obtained from PBMCs. These receptors were taken from a boy between 2 and 15 years old in good health and CMV-seronegative. Each CDR3 is given with its conserved first and last residue. The D gene is left open where the match is weak.

j_call: TRBJ2-1
v_call: TRBV4-1
d_call: NA
cdr3_nt: TGCGCCAGCAGCCAAGATCCCCCCCGATTTAGCTCCTACAATGAGCAGTTCTTC
cdr3_aa: CASSQDPPRFSSYNEQFF

j_call: TRBJ1-1
v_call: TRBV15
d_call: NA
cdr3_nt: TGTGCCACCAGCAGTCGTCAGAAAAACACTGAAGCTTTCTTT
cdr3_aa: CATSSRQKNTEAFF

j_call: TRBJ1-2
v_call: TRBV10-1
d_call: NA
cdr3_nt: TGCGCCAGCAGTGAGACCGAGGGGGTCTACCTCCGAGCTAACTATGGCTACACCTTC
cdr3_aa: CASSETEGVYLRANYGYTF

j_call: TRBJ2-5
v_call: TRBV4-2
d_call: NA
cdr3_nt: TGTGCCAGCAGCCAAGATGGATCAGCGGGCGGGGAGACCCAGTACTTC
cdr3_aa: CASSQDGSAGGETQYF

j_call: TRBJ1-2
v_call: TRBV7-3
d_call: TRBD1
cdr3_nt: TGTGCCAGCAGTCCAGGCCTTCTACAGGGGCGCGGCTACACCTTC
cdr3_aa: CASSPGLLQGRGYTF

j_call: TRBJ2-7
v_call: TRBV28
d_call: NA
cdr3_nt: TGTGCCAGCAGTTTGACACCCTACGAGCAGTACTTC
cdr3_aa: CASSLTPYEQYF

j_call: TRBJ1-6
v_call: TRBV28
d_call: NA
cdr3_nt: TGTGCCAGCAGTTTATTCTTTGACGGCAGGGGTTTTCACTCACCCCTCCACTTT
cdr3_aa: CASSLFFDGRGFHSPLHF

j_call: TRBJ1-3
v_call: TRBV9
d_call: NA
cdr3_nt: TGTGCCAGCGGGGAAAAACAGGGTTTTCTCTCTGGAAACACCATATATTTT
cdr3_aa: CASGEKQGFLSGNTIYF

j_call: TRBJ2-1
v_call: TRBV10-3
d_call: NA
cdr3_nt: TGTGCCATCAGTGGCCCACGCCAAACATTCTATGAGCAGTTCTTC
cdr3_aa: CAISGPRQTFYEQFF

j_call: TRBJ2-7
v_call: TRBV6-5
d_call: TRBD1
cdr3_nt: TGTGCCAGCAGTTACTGGGGACAGGGAGTCTACGAGCAGTACTTC
cdr3_aa: CASSYWGQGVYEQYF

j_call: TRBJ2-7
v_call: TRBV29-1
d_call: TRBD2
cdr3_nt: TGCAGCGTTGGGAAAGCGGGAGGATACGAGCAGTACTTC
cdr3_aa: CSVGKAGGYEQYF